This TCR beta chain derives from a study of blood T cell repertoires in COVID-19. This table comes from immunoSEQ multiplex PCR, and its TCRdb copy is limited to in-frame clones, with some not included. This table holds some 290,000 clones, roughly 93% found once. There are 13 residues in the CDR3. The germline V gene has CDR1 KGHSH and CDR2 LQKENI. The V end lost 4 bases, the J end lost 5 bases, and 9 bases lay between the germline ends. The age range of participants was about 18 to 100 years, with residence in under 25 US areas. The sequencing input was PBMCs or T cells enriched from blood (not recorded which). This TCR was recovered from a woman in her thirties or forties with acute COVID-19. The chain employs TRBV18 and TRBJ2-1; possible D gene TRBD1, 6 bases. In DNA form, the CDR3 reads TGTGCCAGCTCACTCGACAGGCACAATGAGCAGTTCTTC. The encoded protein is CASSLDRHNEQFF. The full variable domain, with the rest looked up from reference TRBV18 and TRBJ2-1, is NAGVMQNPRHLVRRRGQEARLRCSPMKGHSHVYWYRQLPEEGLKFMVYLQKENIIDESGMPKERFSAEFPKEGPSILRIQQVVRGDSAAYFCASSLDRHNEQFFGPGTRLTVL.